Shown below are 17 T cell receptor beta chains from a single sample sequenced in a study of T cell changes during pregnancy in multiple sclerosis. TCRdb's table, derived via immunoSEQ multiplex PCR, lists solely in-frame clones and lacks some. The sample includes tens of thousands of clones, approximately 90% of them seen just once. This sample comprised peripheral blood, obtained after pregnancy. The receptors come from a female donor with multiple sclerosis, enrolled in a pregnancy study.

V and J are TRBV9 and TRBJ1-1, with 10 bases lining up with TRBD1. The CDR3 length is 16 residues. With V trimmed by 0 bases and J by 4 bases, 6 bases remained unmatched. Germline-derived CDR1 and CDR2 are SGDLS and YYNGEE. CDR3 in amino acids: CASSVGWTGGFTEAFF. In nucleotides, the CDR3 is TGTGCCAGCAGCGTAGGGTGGACAGGGGGTTTCACTGAAGCTTTCTTT.

This clone was detected only once. The CDR3 nucleotides are TGTGCCAGCAGTGAAGCGCTTCGGCGGTACAATGAGCAGTTCTTC. Protein: CASSEALRRYNEQFF. This chain links TRBV6-1 with TRBJ2-1; the D is unclear. Trimming took 0 bases from V and 4 from J, leaving 10 bases between them. CDR1 and CDR2 from the germline V gene are MNHNS and SASEGT. This CDR3 is built from 15 residues.

This clone was detected only once. This chain joins TRBV6-1 and TRBJ2-7; TRBD1 matches 9 bases. The germline CDR1 and CDR2 sequences are MNHNS and SASEGT. The CDR3 has 14 residues. V lost 8 bases, J lost 6 bases, and 11 bases stayed unmatched. CDR3 residues: CASRLGTGGGEQYF. CDR3 nucleotides: TGTGCCAGCCGGTTGGGAACAGGGGGCGGCGAGCAGTACTTC.

V gene TRBV28 combines with J gene TRBJ1-1; 9 bases fit TRBD1. This CDR3 is built from 18 residues. Losses at the gene ends were 4 bases for V and 1 base for J; bases not matched to a gene: 13. CDR1 is MDHEN and CDR2 is SYDVKM in the germline V gene. DNA of the CDR3: TGTGCCAGCAGTTCACCAGCCGGGACAGGGATGGCGAACACTGAAGCTTTCTTT. It yields the protein CASSSPAGTGMANTEAFF.

Within the sample, this clone is medium-sized. The chain has TRBV5-1 and TRBJ1-2, with 10 bases that match TRBD1. The V gene's germline CDR1 is SGHRS and CDR2 YFSETQ. The CDR3 consists of 15 residues. V shed 4 bases, J shed 5 bases, and the junction held 8 bases outside the gene matches. The CDR3 nucleotides are TGCGCCAGCAGCCCGGGACAGGGGATTACATATGGCTACACCTTC. Protein sequence: CASSPGQGITYGYTF.

Written as DNA, the CDR3 is TGTGCCAGCAGTTATGACAGGGGAGGAGAAAAACTGTTTTTT. Residues: CASSYDRGGEKLFF. The V gene is TRBV28, the J gene TRBJ1-4; 8 nucleotides align to TRBD1. The CDR3 has 14 residues. Germline V gives CDR1 MDHEN, CDR2 SYDVKM. With 4 bases clipped from V and 8 bases from J, the junction kept 6 bases outside the gene matches.

This chain connects TRBV2 to TRBJ2-7; 7 bases agree with TRBD1. Trimming removed 8 bases from V and 3 bases from J; junction bases left unmatched: 7. Germline V gene lookup returns CDR1 SNHLY and CDR2 FYNNEI. The CDR3 consists of 13 residues. CDR3 DNA: TGTGCCAGCCGGGACAGCGGACACTACGAGCAGTACTTC. As protein: CASRDSGHYEQYF.

This clone was observed once. The chain employs TRBV27 and TRBJ2-1, with TRBD2 matching 9 bases. Germline lookup yields CDR1 MNHEY and CDR2 SMNVEV (reference sequence). The CDR3 length is 15 residues. The ends lost 3 bases at V and 2 bases at J; junction bases unmatched: 2. CDR3 in amino acids: CASSFAGGPYNEQFF. CDR3 in DNA: TGTGCCAGCAGTTTTGCGGGAGGGCCCTACAATGAGCAGTTCTTC.

The chain has TRBV28 and TRBJ1-1; weak D call: TRBD1 (5 bases). V lost 5 bases to trimming and J lost 0 bases, with 13 bases between them. Germline loops: CDR1 MDHEN, CDR2 SYDVKM. This CDR3 is built from 15 residues. CDR3 nucleotide sequence: TGTGCCAGCAGTCCAAGACAGCTCATGAACACTGAAGCTTTCTTT. Translating it yields CASSPRQLMNTEAFF. Variable domain in full (rest from reference TRBV28 and TRBJ1-1): DVKVTQSSRYLVKRTGEKVFLECVQDMDHENMFWYRQDPGLGLRLIYFSYDVKMKEKGDIPEGYSVSREKKERFSLILESASTNQTSMYLCASSPRQLMNTEAFFGQGTRLTVV.

The V gene is TRBV5-4, the J gene TRBJ2-5; TRBD2 aligns across 8 bases. Trimming took 6 bases from V and 3 from J; bases not matched to a gene: 16. This CDR3 has 17 residues. Germline values: CDR1 SGHNT, CDR2 YYREEE (reference sequence). The CDR3 sequence: CASTPRNEREYEETQYF. CDR3 DNA: TGTGCCAGCACCCCTCGGAACGAGCGGGAGTACGAAGAGACCCAGTACTTC.

The chain couples TRBV6-5 to TRBJ2-1, with 7 positions matching TRBD2. CDR1 is MNHEY and CDR2 is SVGAGI in the germline V gene. The CDR3 length is 13 residues. The ends lost 2 bases at V and 5 bases at J; junction bases unmatched: 0. The DNA of the CDR3 is TGTGCCAGCAGTTACGGGGGGGACAATGAGCAGTTCTTC. Amino acid sequence: CASSYGGDNEQFF.

The CDR3 loop reads CASSSGLGQETQYF. CDR3 nucleotides: TGCGCCAGCAGCAGTGGACTGGGCCAAGAGACCCAGTACTTC. V usage is TRBV5-1 and J usage is TRBJ2-5; D is possibly TRBD2 (5 bases). V gave up 4 bases and J gave up 1 base, with 11 bases separating them. CDR1 SGHRS and CDR2 YFSETQ come from the germline V gene. The CDR3 is 14 amino acids.

The chain is built from TRBV6-5 and TRBJ1-1; TRBD1 matches at 8 bases. Germline CDR1 MNHEY, CDR2 SVGAGI. V shed 8 bases, J shed 5 bases, and the junction held 7 bases outside the gene matches. There are 13 residues in the CDR3. The CDR3 nucleotides read TGTGCCAGCGCAGGGGGCAGAGGTACTGAAGCTTTCTTT. As protein: CASAGGRGTEAFF.

The V call is TRBV10-3, the J call TRBJ2-7; 9 bases are shared with TRBD1. V was clipped by 7 bases and J by 3 bases; unmatched bases: 4. Germline values: CDR1 ENHRY, CDR2 SYGVKD. This CDR3 has 13 amino acids. CDR3 bases: TGTGCCATCACGACAGGGGGAGGCTACGAGCAGTACTTC. This codes for CAITTGGGYEQYF.

The rearrangement joins TRBV6-1 to TRBJ2-5; a possible D gene is TRBD1 (5 bases). The CDR3 extends over 14 amino acids. In germline, CDR1 is MNHNS, CDR2 SASEGT. Trimming stripped 6 bases from V and 2 bases from J, with 13 bases between. The CDR3 reads CASSEVKGQETQYF. The CDR3 DNA reads as TGTGCCAGCAGCGAGGTGAAGGGGCAAGAGACCCAGTACTTC.

This clone is a singleton in its sample. V gene TRBV10-1 combines with J gene TRBJ2-5; D is uncertain. The germline gives CDR1 WNHNN, CDR2 SYGVQD (reference sequence). V lost 0 bases to trimming and J lost 5 bases, with 10 bases between them. The CDR3 is 14 amino acids. CDR3 DNA: TGCGCCAGCAGTGAGTCGACAAAGTGGGAGACCCAGTACTTC. This translates into CASSESTKWETQYF.

The count of this clone is one. This chain joins TRBV28 and TRBJ1-2; D unclear. V gave up 6 bases and J gave up 3 bases, with 8 bases separating them. The germline CDR1 and CDR2 sequences are MDHEN and SYDVKM. The CDR3 sequence is 12 residues long. This CDR3 reads CASSQADYGYTF. The CDR3 DNA sequence: TGTGCCAGCAGCCAGGCAGACTATGGCTACACCTTC.